This T cell receptor (beta chain) was recovered during a study of CD8 T cells in Susac syndrome. Whole-study results and caveats: The study's TCR sequencing and HLA analysis covered a relatively small number of individuals, and the study acknowledged this.

The V and J ends lost 3 bases and 4 bases respectively, with 9 bases between them. Germline loops: CDR1 LNHNV, CDR2 YYDKDF (reference sequence). CDR3 length: 13 amino acids. As concerns this clonotype: What it binds is not known.

Random hexamers were used to reverse transcribe an amount of about 0.45 to 1 ug RNA. A multiplex approach, immunoSEQ multiplex PCR, amplified TCR beta CDR3 across 54 Vbeta and 13 Jbeta. TCRdb reanalysed the immunoSEQ multiplex PCR reads using MiXCR and keeps one entry per CDR3 protein. Of 150,000 to 200,000 distinct CDR3 sequences in the sample, approximately 94% were seen once. CD8+ and CD4+ T cells circulating in blood were sequenced for TCR beta. TEMRA cells underwent FACS enrichment and CD8+ and CD4+ T cells underwent negative isolation. The origin of this receptor is a human donor in good health. Sequencing was carried out using CD4+ T cells from PBMCs. This chain uses TRBV15 with TRBJ1-2; weak D call: TRBD1 (6 bases). In DNA form, the CDR3 reads TGTGCCACCAGCAGTCAGGGGCTCTATGGCTACACCTTC. Protein: CATSSQGLYGYTF. The full variable domain, with the rest looked up from reference TRBV15 and TRBJ1-2, is DAMVIQNPRYQVTQFGKPVTLSCSQTLNHNVMYWYQQKSSQAPKLLFHYYDKDFNNEADTPDNFQSRRPNTSFCFLDIRSPGLGDTAMYLCATSSQGLYGYTFGSGTRLTVV.